The 27 T cell receptor beta chains listed next were all sequenced from one sample in a study of response to subunit inactivated influenza vaccine. MiXCR was run by TCRdb on the RT-PCR reads, yielding one entry per CDR3 protein. The table has hundreds of thousands of distinct CDR3 sequences, 15% to 18% seen once. The starting material was PBMCs from blood, obtained roughly 12 days after vaccination. Receptors originate from a man over 45 who received an inactivated influenza vaccine.

This clonotype occurred once. The rearrangement joins TRBV6-4 to TRBJ2-3, with D unresolved. The germline V gene encodes CDR1 MRHNA and CDR2 SNTAGT. Trimming cost V 0 bases and J 6 bases, with 19 bases left between them. CDR3 length: 17 residues. In nucleotides, the CDR3 is TGTGCCAGCAGTGACTCGACTTCTCTCGTTCCACGTGATACGCAGTATTTT. This encodes CASSDSTSLVPRDTQYF.

This clonotype was found many times. The V call is TRBV6-1, the J call TRBJ2-1; 8 bases match TRBD1. Germline CDR1 reads MNHNS; CDR2 reads SASEGT. The CDR3 is 16 residues long. Unmatched junction bases numbered 11, after V lost 5 bases and J lost 5 bases. CDR3 amino acids: CASSQKGTGAHNEQFF. In DNA, the CDR3 is TGTGCCAGCAGTCAAAAAGGGACAGGCGCCCACAATGAGCAGTTCTTC.

The chain carries TRBV25-1 and TRBJ2-2; the D gene could be TRBD1 or TRBD2 (6 bases each). The CDR3 has 13 residues. Germline V gives CDR1 MGHDK, CDR2 SYGVNS. CDR3 coding DNA: TGTGGCGCGGGACATGCGAACACCGGGGAGCTGTTTTTT. Translating it yields CGAGHANTGELFF.

This clonotype was picked up a small number of times. The rearrangement joins TRBV4-1 to TRBJ2-7; no clear D. The CDR3 totals 12 residues. Trimming pared 3 bases from V and 7 bases from J, leaving 10 bases between. CDR1 is MGHRA and CDR2 is YSYEKL in the germline V gene. The CDR3 region has the DNA TGCGCCAGCAGCCACCTAGGAGCGGAGCAGTACTTC. Protein product: CASSHLGAEQYF.

This clonotype was detected only a few times. The gene calls are TRBV6-2 or TRBV6-3 and TRBJ2-5; no clear D. CDR3 length: 12 amino acids. V lost 4 bases and J lost 5, with 8 bases in between. CDR1 MNHEY and CDR2 SVGEGT come from the germline V gene. The CDR3 spells CASSSRKETQYF. Here the CDR3 DNA reads TGTGCCAGCAGTTCTCGAAAGGAGACCCAGTACTTC.

This clonotype was counted a few times. V and J are TRBV25-1 and TRBJ2-1, with D hard to call. This CDR3 spans 16 amino acids. The germline gives CDR1 MGHDK, CDR2 SYGVNS. V gave up 1 base and J gave up 6 bases, with 16 bases separating them. The CDR3 DNA is TGTGCCAGCAGTGAATCCTACCGTAAGGTGGGCAATGAGCAGTTCTTC. Amino acids: CASSESYRKVGNEQFF.

There are many counts of this clonotype. The chain has TRBV6-1 and TRBJ2-1; 8 positions match TRBD1. Trimming at V came to 5 bases and at J to 4 bases, leaving 7 bases not matched to a gene. This CDR3 has 15 residues. The germline gives CDR1 MNHNS, CDR2 SASEGT. CDR3 region: CASSLRQGQYNEQFF. The CDR3 DNA sequence: TGTGCCAGCAGTCTTCGACAGGGGCAGTACAATGAGCAGTTCTTC.

This clonotype was counted a few times. This CDR3 is CAWSVLAGGYGELFF. In DNA, the CDR3 is TGTGCCTGGAGTGTTTTAGCGGGAGGGTACGGGGAGCTGTTTTTT. This chain joins TRBV30 and TRBJ2-2, with 11 bases lining up with TRBD2. The CDR3 extends over 15 amino acids. CDR1 is GTSNPN and CDR2 is SVGIG in the germline V gene (reference sequence). The ends lost 0 bases at V and 7 bases at J; junction bases unmatched: 4.

This clonotype was observed many times. DNA for the CDR3: TGTGCCAGCAGCTTGTCAGGGGCTGACTATGGCTACACCTTC. The encoded protein is CASSLSGADYGYTF. V usage is TRBV5-6 and J usage is TRBJ1-2, with a possible D match to TRBD1 (6 bases). Between the trimmed V and J ends, which lost 1 base and 3 bases, there was a span of 10 bases. Germline assignment: CDR1 SGHDT and CDR2 YYEEEE. The length of the CDR3 is 14 residues.

The rearrangement uses TRBV6-2 or TRBV6-3 and TRBJ1-5, with unresolved D. Trimming took off 7 bases at V and 0 bases at J, with 7 bases between the two ends. The CDR3 sequence is 13 residues long. Germline V gives CDR1 MNHEY, CDR2 SVGEGT. CDR3 DNA sequence: TGTGCCAGCAATCGGTATAGCAATCAGCCCCAGCATTTT. Residues: CASNRYSNQPQHF.

This chain joins TRBV6-1 and TRBJ2-1; 11 nucleotides line up with TRBD2. The CDR3 loop spans 15 amino acids. CDR1 and CDR2 from the germline V gene are MNHNS and SASEGT. V shed 6 bases and J 7 bases; nucleotides not matched to a gene: 8. The CDR3 loop reads CASSKLAGVGNEQFF. The CDR3 nucleotides read TGTGCCAGCAGCAAACTAGCGGGAGTCGGTAATGAGCAGTTCTTC.

V gene TRBV6-1 combines with J gene TRBJ2-7; a possible D gene is TRBD2 (6 bases). Germline CDR1 reads MNHNS; CDR2 reads SASEGT. The CDR3 length is 13 residues. V dropped 7 bases and J dropped 6 bases, with 16 bases sitting between them. CDR3 sequence reads: CASNALEGSEQYF. CDR3 coding DNA: TGTGCCAGCAACGCGCTGGAGGGATCCGAGCAGTACTTC.

This sequence joins TRBV7-2 and TRBJ1-5, with 9 bases matching TRBD1. Trimming removed 5 bases from V and 5 bases from J; junction bases left unmatched: 7. The CDR3 loop spans 15 amino acids. From germline, CDR1 is SGHTA and CDR2 FQGNSA. For the CDR3, the DNA is TGTGCCAGCAGCCCGACAGGGGGGGCGTATCAGCCCCAGCATTTT. Protein product: CASSPTGGAYQPQHF.

This clonotype was seen repeatedly, ten times or more. The rearrangement joins TRBV12-3 or TRBV12-4 to TRBJ1-1; 7 bases agree with TRBD1. V dropped 6 bases and J dropped 5; count of bases not matched to a gene: 3. This CDR3 is built from 12 residues. The CDR3 nucleotides are TGTGCCAGCAGCCCCAGGGGGACTGAAGCTTTCTTT. Its protein product is CASSPRGTEAFF.

This clonotype appeared a few times. The CDR3 loop is CSARGTGTGNTIYF. DNA for the CDR3: TGCAGTGCTAGAGGGACAGGGACTGGAAACACCATATATTTT. The chain recombines TRBV20-1 with TRBJ1-3; 8 bases agree with TRBD1. CDR1 and CDR2 (germline): DFQATT, SNEGSKA (reference sequence). J was trimmed by 2 bases and V by 1 base; bases with no gene match: 1. This CDR3 is built from 14 residues.

As DNA, the CDR3 is TGTGCCAGCAGCTCCGTGTGGCGGGGCGGCTCCTACGAGCAGTACTTC. It translates to CASSSVWRGGSYEQYF. V is TRBV7-8 and J is TRBJ2-7; TRBD2 might be the D (6 bases). CDR1 and CDR2 from the germline V gene are SGHVS and FQNEAQ. The CDR3 is 16 residues long. Trimming stripped 4 bases from V and 0 bases from J, with 16 bases between. The variable domain in full, completed from reference TRBV7-8 and TRBJ2-7, reads GAGVSQSPRYKVAKRGQDVALRCDPISGHVSLFWYQQALGQGPEFLTYFQNEAQLDKSGLPSDRFFAERPEGSVSTLKIQRTQQEDSAVYLCASSSVWRGGSYEQYFGPGTRLTVT.

J is TRBJ2-5 and V is TRBV2; 9 bases are shared with TRBD2. CDR3 size: 15 residues. Trimming cost V 3 bases and J 5 bases; bases outside gene matches: 7. The germline CDR1 and CDR2 sequences are SNHLY and FYNNEI. The CDR3 region has the DNA TGTGCCAGCAGTGAGATTAGCGGGAGAGAGGAGACCCAGTACTTC. Amino acid sequence: CASSEISGREETQYF.

This chain joins TRBV5-1 and TRBJ1-6; the match to TRBD1 covers 8 bases. CDR1 is SGHRS, CDR2 YFSETQ, per germline. The CDR3 spans 13 residues. With V trimmed by 4 bases and J by 8 bases, 2 bases remained unmatched. DNA for the CDR3: TGCGCCAGCAGCCAGGGGGCGGATTCACCCCTCCACTTT. This codes for CASSQGADSPLHF. The variable domain in full, completed from reference TRBV5-1 and TRBJ1-6, reads KAGVTQTPRYLIKTRGQQVTLSCSPISGHRSVSWYQQTPGQGLQFLFEYFSETQRNKGNFPGRFSGRQFSNSRSEMNVSTLELGDSALYLCASSQGADSPLHFGNGTRLTVT.

This chain's CDR3 is CASSRMTATYEQYF. The CDR3, as DNA: TGTGCCAGCAGCCGTATGACTGCCACCTACGAGCAGTACTTC. The chain carries TRBV6-1 and TRBJ2-7, with unresolved D. The V and J ends lost 6 bases and 2 bases respectively, with 14 bases between them. The CDR3 length is 14 residues. The V gene's germline CDR1 is MNHNS and CDR2 SASEGT.

The J gene is TRBJ2-3, the V gene TRBV18, with a weak D call TRBD1 (5 bases). V was pared by 1 base and J by 2 bases, with 10 bases between. In germline, CDR1 is KGHSH, CDR2 LQKENI. The CDR3 consists of 15 residues. Here the CDR3 DNA reads TGTGCCAGCTCACCACAAGGGGTAGTCACAGATACGCAGTATTTT. Protein: CASSPQGVVTDTQYF.

This clonotype came up a few times. The J gene is TRBJ2-1, the V gene TRBV4-1, with D possibly TRBD2 on 5 matching bases. Germline V gene lookup returns CDR1 MGHRA and CDR2 YSYEKL. The CDR3 sequence is 14 residues long. V was cut by 0 bases and J by 4 bases, with 7 bases left in between. CDR3: CASSQDRGYNEQFF. The CDR3 region has the DNA TGCGCCAGCAGCCAAGATCGCGGGTACAATGAGCAGTTCTTC.

The rearrangement uses TRBV6-2 or TRBV6-3 and TRBJ2-1, with D possibly being TRBD1 (6 bases). This CDR3 is 14 amino acids long. V was clipped by 6 bases and J by 2 bases, with 11 bases between them. The germline V gene encodes CDR1 MNHEY and CDR2 SVGEGT. The CDR3 sequence is CASRGAPAYNEQFF. CDR3 DNA: TGTGCCAGCAGGGGGGCCCCCGCCTACAATGAGCAGTTCTTC.

This clonotype has a handful of counts. The rearrangement uses TRBV20-1 and TRBJ2-5; D is uncertain. Germline-derived CDR1 and CDR2 are DFQATT and SNEGSKA (reference sequence). V lost 6 bases and J 4 bases, leaving 9 bases between the germline ends. This CDR3 contains 11 residues. The CDR3 is CSADFVETQYF. In nucleotides, the CDR3 is TGCAGTGCCGACTTCGTAGAGACCCAGTACTTC.

This clonotype was seen only a few times. The V gene is TRBV28, the J gene TRBJ2-2; 7 bases agree with TRBD1. This CDR3 contains 14 residues. Germline V gives CDR1 MDHEN, CDR2 SYDVKM. With V trimmed by 5 bases and J by 6 bases, 6 bases remained unmatched. The CDR3 DNA reads as TGTGCCAGCAGTACCACAGGGGCCCCCGGGGAGCTGTTTTTT. Residues: CASSTTGAPGELFF.

This clonotype was detected a few times. The V and J genes are TRBV5-1 and TRBJ2-3, with D perhaps being TRBD1 or TRBD2 (5 bases each). The CDR3 runs to 16 residues. V was trimmed by 3 bases and J by 4 bases, leaving 18 bases between them. Germline assignment: CDR1 SGHRS and CDR2 YFSETQ. For the CDR3, the DNA is TGCGCCAGCAGCTCTTTACGGGGCCTACTCGCAGATACGCAGTATTTT. Translation: CASSSLRGLLADTQYF.

The gene calls are TRBV20-1 and TRBJ2-1; D is ambiguous. This CDR3 is 17 amino acids long. Per the germline V gene, CDR1 is DFQATT and CDR2 is SNEGSKA (reference sequence). Between the trimmed V and J ends, which lost 0 bases and 0 bases, there was a span of 15 bases. For the CDR3, the DNA is TGCAGTGCTAGAGATACCATGAAGAGTGGCTCCTACAATGAGCAGTTCTTC. Translating gives CSARDTMKSGSYNEQFF.

The genes are TRBV7-2 and TRBJ2-1; 8 positions match TRBD2. The CDR3 loop spans 14 amino acids. In germline, CDR1 is SGHTA, CDR2 FQGNSA. Unmatched junction bases numbered 11, after V lost 8 bases and J lost 8 bases. This CDR3 is CASGDGRAVDEQFF. CDR3 nucleotide sequence: TGTGCCAGCGGGGACGGGAGGGCCGTGGATGAGCAGTTCTTC. The variable domain in full, completed from reference TRBV7-2 and TRBJ2-1, reads GAGVSQSPSNKVTEKGKDVELRCDPISGHTALYWYRQSLGQGLEFLIYFQGNSAPDKSGLPSDRFSAERTGGSVSTLTIQRTQQEDSAVYLCASGDGRAVDEQFFGPGTRLTVL.